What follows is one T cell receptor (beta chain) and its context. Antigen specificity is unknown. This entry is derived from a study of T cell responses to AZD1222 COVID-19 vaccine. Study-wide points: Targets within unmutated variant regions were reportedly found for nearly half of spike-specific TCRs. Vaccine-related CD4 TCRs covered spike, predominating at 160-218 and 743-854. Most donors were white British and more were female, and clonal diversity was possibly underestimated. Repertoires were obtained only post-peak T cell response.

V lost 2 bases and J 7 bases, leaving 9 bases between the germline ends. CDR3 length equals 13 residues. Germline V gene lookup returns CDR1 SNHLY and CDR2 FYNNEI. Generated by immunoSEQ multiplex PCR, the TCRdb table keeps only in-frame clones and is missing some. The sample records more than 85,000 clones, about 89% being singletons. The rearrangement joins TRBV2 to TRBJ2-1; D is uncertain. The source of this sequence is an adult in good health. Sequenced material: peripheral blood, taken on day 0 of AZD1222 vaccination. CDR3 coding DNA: TGTGCCAGCAGTGAACCCTTCCTTAATGAGCAGTTCTTC. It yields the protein CASSEPFLNEQFF.